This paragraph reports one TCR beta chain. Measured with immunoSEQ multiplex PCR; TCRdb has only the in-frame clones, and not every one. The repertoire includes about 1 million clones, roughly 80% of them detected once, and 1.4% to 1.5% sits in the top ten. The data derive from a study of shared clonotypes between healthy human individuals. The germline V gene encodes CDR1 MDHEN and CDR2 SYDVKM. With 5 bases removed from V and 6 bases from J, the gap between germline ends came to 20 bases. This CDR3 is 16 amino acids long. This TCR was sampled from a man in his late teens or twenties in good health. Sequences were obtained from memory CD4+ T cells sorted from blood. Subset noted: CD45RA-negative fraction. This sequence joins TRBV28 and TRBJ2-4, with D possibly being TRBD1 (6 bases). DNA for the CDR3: TGTGCCAGCAGTGGACAGCATGAGATTCCAAGAAACATTCAGTACTTC. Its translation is CASSGQHEIPRNIQYF.